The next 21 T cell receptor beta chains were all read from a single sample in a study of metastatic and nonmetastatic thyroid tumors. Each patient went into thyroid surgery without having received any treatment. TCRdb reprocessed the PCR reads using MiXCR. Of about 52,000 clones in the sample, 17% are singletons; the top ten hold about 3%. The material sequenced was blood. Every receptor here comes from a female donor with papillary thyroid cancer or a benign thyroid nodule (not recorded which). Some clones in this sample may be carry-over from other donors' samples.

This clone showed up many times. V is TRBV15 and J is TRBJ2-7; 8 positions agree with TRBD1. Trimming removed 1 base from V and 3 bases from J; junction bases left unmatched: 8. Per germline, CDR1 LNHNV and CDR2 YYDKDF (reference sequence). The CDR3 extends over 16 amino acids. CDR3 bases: TGTGCCACCAGCAGAGGATTCGGACAGGGAGGCTACGAGCAGTACTTC. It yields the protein CATSRGFGQGGYEQYF. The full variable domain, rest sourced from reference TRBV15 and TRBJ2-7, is DAMVIQNPRYQVTQFGKPVTLSCSQTLNHNVMYWYQQKSSQAPKLLFHYYDKDFNNEADTPDNFQSRRPNTSFCFLDIRSPGLGDTAMYLCATSRGFGQGGYEQYFGPGTRLTVT.

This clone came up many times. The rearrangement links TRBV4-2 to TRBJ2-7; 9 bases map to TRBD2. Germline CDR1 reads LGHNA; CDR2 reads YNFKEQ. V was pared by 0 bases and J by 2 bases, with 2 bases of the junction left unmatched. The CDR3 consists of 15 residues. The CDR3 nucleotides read TGTGCCAGCAGCCAAGAGTTAGCGGGAGCCTACGAGCAGTACTTC. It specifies CASSQELAGAYEQYF.

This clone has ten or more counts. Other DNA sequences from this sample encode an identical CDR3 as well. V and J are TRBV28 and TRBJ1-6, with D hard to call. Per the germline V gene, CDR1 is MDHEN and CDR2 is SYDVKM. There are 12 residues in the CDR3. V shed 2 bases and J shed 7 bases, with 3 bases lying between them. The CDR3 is CASSLKNSPLHF. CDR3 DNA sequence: TGTGCCAGCAGTTTAAAGAATTCACCCCTCCACTTT.

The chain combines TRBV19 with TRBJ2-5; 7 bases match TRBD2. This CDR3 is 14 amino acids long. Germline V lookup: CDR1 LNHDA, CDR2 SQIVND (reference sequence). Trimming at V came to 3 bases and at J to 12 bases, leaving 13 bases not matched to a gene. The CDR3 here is CASSIVAGLQGKYF. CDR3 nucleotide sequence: TGTGCCAGTAGTATTGTAGCGGGCCTCCAGGGTAAGTACTTC.

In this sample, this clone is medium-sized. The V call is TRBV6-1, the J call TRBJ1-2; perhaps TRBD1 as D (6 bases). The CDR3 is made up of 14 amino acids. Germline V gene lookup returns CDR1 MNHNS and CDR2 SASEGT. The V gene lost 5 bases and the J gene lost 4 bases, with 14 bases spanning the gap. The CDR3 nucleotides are TGTGCCAGCAGTTCCCTGGGGGCTGGCTATGGCTACACCTTC. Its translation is CASSSLGAGYGYTF.

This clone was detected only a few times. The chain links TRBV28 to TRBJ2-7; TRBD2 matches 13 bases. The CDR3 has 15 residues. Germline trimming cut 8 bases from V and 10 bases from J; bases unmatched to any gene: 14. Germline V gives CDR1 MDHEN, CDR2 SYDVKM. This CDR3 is CASPRTSGSVYYQYF. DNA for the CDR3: TGTGCCAGCCCAAGGACTAGCGGGAGTGTCTACTATCAGTACTTC.

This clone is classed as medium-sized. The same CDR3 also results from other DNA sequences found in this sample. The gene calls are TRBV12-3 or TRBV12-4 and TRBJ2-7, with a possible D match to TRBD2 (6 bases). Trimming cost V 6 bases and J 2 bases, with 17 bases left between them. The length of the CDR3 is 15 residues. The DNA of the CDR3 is TGTGCCAGCAGGGGAGGTAGGGGACCTACCTACGAGCAGTACTTC. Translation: CASRGGRGPTYEQYF.

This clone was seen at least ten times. Here the CDR3 DNA reads TGTGCCAGCAGTGGGGACCTTAGCAATCAGCCCCAGCATTTT. Encoded protein: CASSGDLSNQPQHF. The rearrangement links TRBV6-1 to TRBJ1-5; TRBD1 might be the D (5 bases). The length of the CDR3 is 14 residues. V gave up 4 bases and J gave up 0 bases, with 7 bases separating them. Germline values: CDR1 MNHNS, CDR2 SASEGT.

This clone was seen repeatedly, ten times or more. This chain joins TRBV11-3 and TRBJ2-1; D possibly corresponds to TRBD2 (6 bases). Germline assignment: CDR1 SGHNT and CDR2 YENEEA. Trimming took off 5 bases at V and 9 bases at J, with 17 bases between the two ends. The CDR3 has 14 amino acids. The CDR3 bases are TGTGCCAGCAGCCCGGGAGTGGGGATAGGTGAGCAGTTCTTC. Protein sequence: CASSPGVGIGEQFF.

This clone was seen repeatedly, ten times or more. The CDR3 protein is CASSRLREGPYEQYF. The CDR3 region has the DNA TGTGCCAGCAGTCGTTTGCGGGAGGGCCCCTACGAGCAGTACTTC. V is TRBV6-1 and J is TRBJ2-7; 9 bases line up with TRBD2. Losses at the gene ends were 5 bases for V and 2 bases for J; bases not matched to a gene: 7. Germline lookup yields CDR1 MNHNS and CDR2 SASEGT. The CDR3 runs to 15 residues.

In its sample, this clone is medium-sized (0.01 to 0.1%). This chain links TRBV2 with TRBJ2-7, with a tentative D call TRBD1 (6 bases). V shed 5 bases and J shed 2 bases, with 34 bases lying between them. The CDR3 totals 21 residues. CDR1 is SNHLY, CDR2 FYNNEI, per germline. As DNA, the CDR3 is TGTGCCAGCAGTAAAAGCCGAAGGGGGAATTCCTTGGCGGTTCCCGCCTACGAGCAGTACTTC. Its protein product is CASSKSRRGNSLAVPAYEQYF.

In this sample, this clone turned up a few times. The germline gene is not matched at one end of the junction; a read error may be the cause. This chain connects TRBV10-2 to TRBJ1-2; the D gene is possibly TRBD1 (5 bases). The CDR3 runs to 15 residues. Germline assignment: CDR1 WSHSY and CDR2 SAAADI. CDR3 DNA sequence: TGCGCCAGCAGGTCATCCGGGACGAGAGATGGAGGCTACAAATTC. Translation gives CASRSSGTRDGGYKF.

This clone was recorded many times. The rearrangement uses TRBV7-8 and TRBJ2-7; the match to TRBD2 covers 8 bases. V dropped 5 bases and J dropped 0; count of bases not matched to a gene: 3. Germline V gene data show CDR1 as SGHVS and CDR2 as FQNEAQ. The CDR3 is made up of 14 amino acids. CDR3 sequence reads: CASSTRGGSYEQYF. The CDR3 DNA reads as TGTGCCAGCAGCACACGGGGGGGCTCCTACGAGCAGTACTTC.

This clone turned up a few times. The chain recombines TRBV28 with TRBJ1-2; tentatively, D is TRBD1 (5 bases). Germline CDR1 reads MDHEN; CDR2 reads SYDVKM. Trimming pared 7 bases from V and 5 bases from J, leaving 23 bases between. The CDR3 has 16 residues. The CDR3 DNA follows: TGTGCCAGCATACCTTCCCGGGACGGCGTCGGATATGGCTACACCTTC. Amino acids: CASIPSRDGVGYGYTF.

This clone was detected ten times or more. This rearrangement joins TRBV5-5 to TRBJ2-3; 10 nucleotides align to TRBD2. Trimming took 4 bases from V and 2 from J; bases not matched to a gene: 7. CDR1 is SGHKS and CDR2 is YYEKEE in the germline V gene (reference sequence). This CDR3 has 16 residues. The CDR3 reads CASSLGLAALTDTQYF. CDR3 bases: TGTGCCAGCAGCCTTGGACTAGCGGCGCTCACAGATACGCAGTATTTT.

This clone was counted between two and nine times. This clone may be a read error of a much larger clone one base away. Here the CDR3 DNA reads TGTGCCAGCAGCCATAGGAGGTCAGATACGCAGTATTTT. Encoded protein: CASSHRRSDTQYF. V gene TRBV3-1 combines with J gene TRBJ2-3; TRBD2 is a possible D gene (5 bases). CDR1 and CDR2 from the germline V gene are LGHDT and YNNKEL (reference sequence). There are 13 residues in the CDR3. The ends were cut back, 3 bases at V and 4 bases at J, with 8 bases in the middle.

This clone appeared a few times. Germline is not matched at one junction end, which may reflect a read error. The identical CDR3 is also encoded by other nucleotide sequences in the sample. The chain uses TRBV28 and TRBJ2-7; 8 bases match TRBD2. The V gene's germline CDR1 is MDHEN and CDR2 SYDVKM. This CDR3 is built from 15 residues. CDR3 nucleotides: TGTGCCAGTAGTTTAGGGCTAGCGGGTGCCTACGAGCAGTACTTC. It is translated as CASSLGLAGAYEQYF. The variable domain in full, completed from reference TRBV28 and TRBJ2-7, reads DVKVTQSSRYLVKRTGEKVFLECVQDMDHENMFWYRQDPGLGLRLIYFSYDVKMKEKGDIPEGYSVSREKKERFSLILESASTNQTSMYLCASSLGLAGAYEQYFGPGTRLTVT.

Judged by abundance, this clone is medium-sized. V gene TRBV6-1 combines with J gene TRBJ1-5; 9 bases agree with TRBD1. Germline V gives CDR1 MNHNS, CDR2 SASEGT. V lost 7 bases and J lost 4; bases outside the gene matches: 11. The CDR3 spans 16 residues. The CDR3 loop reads CASNRVPGQGNQPQHF. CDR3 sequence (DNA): TGTGCCAGCAATCGCGTTCCGGGACAGGGAAATCAGCCCCAGCATTTT.

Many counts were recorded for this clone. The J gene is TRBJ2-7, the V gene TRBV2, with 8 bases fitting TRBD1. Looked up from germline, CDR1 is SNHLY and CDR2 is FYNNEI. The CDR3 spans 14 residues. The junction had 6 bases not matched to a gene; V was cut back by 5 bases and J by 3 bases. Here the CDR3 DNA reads TGTGCCAGCAGTCCCGGGACAGGCCGCTACGAGCAGTACTTC. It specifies CASSPGTGRYEQYF. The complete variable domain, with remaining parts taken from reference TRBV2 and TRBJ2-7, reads EPEVTQTPSHQVTQMGQEVILRCVPISNHLYFYWYRQILGQKVEFLVSFYNNEISEKSEIFDDQFSVERPDGSNFTLKIRSTKLEDSAMYFCASSPGTGRYEQYFGPGTRLTVT.

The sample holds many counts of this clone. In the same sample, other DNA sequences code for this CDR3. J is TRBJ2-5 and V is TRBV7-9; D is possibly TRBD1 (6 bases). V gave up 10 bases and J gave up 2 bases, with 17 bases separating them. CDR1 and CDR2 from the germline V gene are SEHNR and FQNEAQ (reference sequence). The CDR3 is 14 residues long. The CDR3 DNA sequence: TGTGCCATCAGGGGAATTTGGGCGCAAGAGACCCAGTACTTC. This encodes CAIRGIWAQETQYF. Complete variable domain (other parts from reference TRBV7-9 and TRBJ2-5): DTGVSQNPRHKITKRGQNVTFRCDPISEHNRLYWYRQTLGQGPEFLTYFQNEAQLEKSRLLSDRFSAERPKGSFSTLEIQRTEQGDSAMYLCAIRGIWAQETQYFGPGTRLLVL.

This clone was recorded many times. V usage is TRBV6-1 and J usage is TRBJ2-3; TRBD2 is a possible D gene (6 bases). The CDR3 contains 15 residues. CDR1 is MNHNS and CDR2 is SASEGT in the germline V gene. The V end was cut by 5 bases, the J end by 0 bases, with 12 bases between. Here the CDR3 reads CASSPDYLSTDTQYF. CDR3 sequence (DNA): TGTGCCAGCAGTCCGGACTACCTTAGCACAGATACGCAGTATTTT.